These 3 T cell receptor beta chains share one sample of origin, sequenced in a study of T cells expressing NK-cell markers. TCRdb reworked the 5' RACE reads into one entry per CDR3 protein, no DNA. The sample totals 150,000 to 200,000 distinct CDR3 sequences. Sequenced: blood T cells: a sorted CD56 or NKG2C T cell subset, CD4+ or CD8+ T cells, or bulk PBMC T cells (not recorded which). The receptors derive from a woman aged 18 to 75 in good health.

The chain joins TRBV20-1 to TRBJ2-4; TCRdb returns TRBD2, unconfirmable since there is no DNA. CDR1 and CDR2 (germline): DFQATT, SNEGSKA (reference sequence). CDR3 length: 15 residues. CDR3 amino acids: CSAVDGQLAKNIQYF.

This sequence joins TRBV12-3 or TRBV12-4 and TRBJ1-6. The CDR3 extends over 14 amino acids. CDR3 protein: CASSLGQGSSPLHF.

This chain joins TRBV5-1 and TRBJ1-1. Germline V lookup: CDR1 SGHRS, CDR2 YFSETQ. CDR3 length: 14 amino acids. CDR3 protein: CASRGSGEGTEAFF. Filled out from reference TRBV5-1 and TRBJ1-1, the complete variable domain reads KAGVTQTPRYLIKTRGQQVTLSCSPISGHRSVSWYQQTPGQGLQFLFEYFSETQRNKGNFPGRFSGRQFSNSRSEMNVSTLELGDSALYLCASRGSGEGTEAFFGQGTRLTVV.